The 26 T cell receptor beta chains reported below all come from one sample, sequenced in a study of cytomegalovirus exposure and HLA in healthy donors (dated by TCRdb to about 2017). Library construction relied on the immunoSEQ multiplex PCR assay. The multiplex PCR relied on a mix of 60 forward primers for TCR Vbeta segments and 13 reverse primers for TCR Jbeta segments. The table comes from immuneACCESS by way of TCRdb, which keeps in-frame sequences with V and J called. Part of the clones is missing from these tables; in studies checked, under half for an unresolved V gene and the rest for unknown reasons. This sample comprises 95,000 to 110,000 clones, roughly 87% of them detected only once. The ten largest clonotypes hold roughly 2.5% of the sample. Sequenced sample: PBMCs. These receptor sequences come from a man aged 25 to 40 in good health and CMV-seropositive.

There are a few counts of this clone. The J gene is TRBJ1-2, the V gene TRBV5-1; D possibly corresponds to TRBD1 (5 bases). Germline V lookup: CDR1 SGHRS, CDR2 YFSETQ. V lost 3 bases and J 1 base, leaving 7 bases between the germline ends. The CDR3 has 13 amino acids. The CDR3 reads CASSSGGNYGYTF. The CDR3 DNA reads as TGCGCCAGCAGCTCGGGGGGTAACTATGGCTACACCTTC.

The chain employs TRBV2 and TRBJ1-2, with D maybe TRBD1 (5 bases). CDR3 size: 12 residues. Trimming cost V 8 bases and J 8 bases, with 15 bases left between them. CDR1 is SNHLY, CDR2 FYNNEI, per germline. CDR3 amino acids: CASDQGIWGYTF. DNA for the CDR3: TGTGCCAGCGACCAGGGAATCTGGGGCTACACCTTC.

This clone appeared a single time. V usage is TRBV2 and J usage is TRBJ2-2, with D possibly matching TRBD1 (6 bases). The CDR3 spans 15 residues. Germline CDR1 is SNHLY and CDR2 is FYNNEI. V lost 8 bases, J lost 3 bases, and 16 bases lay in between. CDR3 DNA sequence: TGTGCCAGCGGTCTTCAAACAGGGTACACCGGGGAGCTGTTTTTT. It translates to CASGLQTGYTGELFF.

The V call is TRBV18, the J call TRBJ2-5; tentative D call: TRBD1 (5 bases). V shed 2 bases and J shed 11 bases, with 15 bases lying between them. CDR1 is KGHSH, CDR2 LQKENI, per germline. This CDR3 has 13 residues. The CDR3 bases are TGTGCCAGCTCACCAAGGTTAGGGGTTGAGCAGTACTTC. It encodes CASSPRLGVEQYF.

The chain joins TRBV5-1 to TRBJ1-3, with D maybe TRBD1 (5 bases). Trimming took 4 bases from V and 2 from J, leaving 13 bases between them. The CDR3 has 15 residues. From germline, CDR1 is SGHRS and CDR2 YFSETQ. The CDR3 loop reads CASSPQGSAGNTIYF. The CDR3 DNA reads TGCGCCAGCAGCCCGCAGGGATCCGCTGGAAACACCATATATTTT.

This chain connects TRBV5-1 to TRBJ1-1; TRBD1 is a possible D gene (5 bases). The CDR3 is made up of 12 amino acids. Germline V CDR1 and CDR2: SGHRS, YFSETQ. V was shortened by 7 bases and J by 11 bases, with 18 bases between the two germline ends. CDR3 sequence: CASADGRGAAFF. The CDR3 DNA sequence: TGCGCCAGCGCTGATGGGCGGGGCGCCGCTTTCTTT. Together with reference TRBV5-1 and TRBJ1-1, the CDR3 gives the full variable domain: KAGVTQTPRYLIKTRGQQVTLSCSPISGHRSVSWYQQTPGQGLQFLFEYFSETQRNKGNFPGRFSGRQFSNSRSEMNVSTLELGDSALYLCASADGRGAAFFGQGTRLTVV.

The chain links TRBV19 to TRBJ1-4, with 7 bases aligning to TRBD1. The V segment lost 10 bases and the J segment 6 bases; nucleotides outside the gene matches: 8. This CDR3 contains 13 residues. Germline CDR1 reads LNHDA; CDR2 reads SQIVND (reference sequence). The CDR3 loop is CATGGTVYEKLFF. Written as DNA, the CDR3 is TGTGCCACCGGAGGGACAGTGTATGAAAAACTGTTTTTT.

The chain is built from TRBV2 and TRBJ2-5, with D perhaps matching TRBD2 (5 bases). The CDR3 sequence is 13 residues long. Per germline, CDR1 SNHLY and CDR2 FYNNEI. Trimming shortened V by 3 bases and J by 0 bases, and 5 bases separated the two germline ends. The CDR3 reads CASSDGNQETQYF. CDR3 DNA sequence: TGTGCCAGCAGTGACGGGAACCAAGAGACCCAGTACTTC. The entire variable domain, with the rest obtained from reference TRBV2 and TRBJ2-5, is as follows: EPEVTQTPSHQVTQMGQEVILRCVPISNHLYFYWYRQILGQKVEFLVSFYNNEISEKSEIFDDQFSVERPDGSNFTLKIRSTKLEDSAMYFCASSDGNQETQYFGPGTRLLVL.

This clone was seen more than once but under ten times. V and J are TRBV6-1 and TRBJ1-5; 7 bases fit TRBD1. V shed 2 bases, J shed 1 base, and the junction held 2 bases outside the gene matches. The CDR3 covers 15 residues. Germline CDR1 is MNHNS and CDR2 is SASEGT. In DNA form, the CDR3 reads TGTGCCAGCAGTGAAACAGGGGTGAGCAATCAGCCCCAGCATTTT. Its translation is CASSETGVSNQPQHF.

The rearrangement links TRBV2 to TRBJ1-1; no reliable D call. Germline values: CDR1 SNHLY, CDR2 FYNNEI. V lost 1 base, J lost 4 bases, and 10 bases lay in between. The length of the CDR3 is 14 residues. The CDR3 reads CASSEVLRGTEAFF. In DNA, the CDR3 is TGTGCCAGCAGTGAAGTCCTGCGGGGCACTGAAGCTTTCTTT.

Comments on this clone: An end of the junction does not agree with germline; a read error may underlie this. V and J are TRBV19 and TRBJ2-4; D is perhaps TRBD2 (6 bases). CDR3 size: 14 residues. Germline CDR1 is LNHDA and CDR2 is SQIVND (reference sequence). The CDR3 region has the DNA TGTGCCCACCCATGGCGGGATGTCAAAAACAGTCAGTACTTC. It translates to CAHPWRDVKNSQYF.

The chain uses TRBV19 and TRBJ1-1; 8 positions match TRBD1. V shed 6 bases and J 4 bases; nucleotides not matched to a gene: 4. Germline loops: CDR1 LNHDA, CDR2 SQIVND (reference sequence). CDR3 length equals 13 residues. In nucleotides, the CDR3 is TGTGCCAGTAGCCGAACAGGGGGCACTGAAGCTTTCTTT. It is translated as CASSRTGGTEAFF.

The rearrangement joins TRBV5-1 to TRBJ1-3; D gene ambiguous. V lost 6 bases and J 2 bases, leaving 9 bases between the germline ends. Per the germline V gene, CDR1 is SGHRS and CDR2 is YFSETQ. The CDR3 is made up of 13 amino acids. CDR3 in DNA: TGCGCCAGCACTGTCGAGCCTGGAAACACCATATATTTT. Its protein is CASTVEPGNTIYF.

The V gene is TRBV6-5, the J gene TRBJ2-7; 7 nucleotides match TRBD2. J lost 2 bases, V lost 6 bases, and 7 bases had no gene match. The CDR3 extends over 14 amino acids. CDR1 and CDR2 from the germline V gene are MNHEY and SVGAGI. CDR3: CASSYVGGAYEQYF. CDR3 DNA sequence: TGTGCCAGCAGCTACGTGGGGGGGGCCTACGAGCAGTACTTC.

V and J are TRBV18 and TRBJ2-5; D gene uncertain. CDR3 length: 15 residues. CDR1 and CDR2 (germline): KGHSH, LQKENI. V lost 7 bases, J lost 2 bases, and 17 bases lay in between. CDR3 nucleotide sequence: TGTGCCAGCTGCGCTACCGCATTGCCACAAGAGACCCAGTACTTC. Its protein product is CASCATALPQETQYF.

This chain joins TRBV7-9 and TRBJ1-2; TRBD1 matches at 8 bases. The CDR3 has 14 residues. V lost 5 bases, J lost 5 bases, and 7 bases stayed unmatched. Germline CDR1 and CDR2: SEHNR and FQNEAQ (reference sequence). The CDR3 DNA sequence: TGTGCCAGCAGCCGTACAGGGGGTGGGTATGGCTACACCTTC. Protein product: CASSRTGGGYGYTF.

This clone appeared once. V usage is TRBV6-5 and J usage is TRBJ1-6; 10 bases align to TRBD1. In germline, CDR1 is MNHEY, CDR2 SVGAGI. With 0 bases clipped from V and 9 bases from J, the junction kept 5 bases outside the gene matches. The CDR3 loop spans 16 amino acids. The CDR3 DNA sequence: TGTGCCAGCAGTTACTCCCGACAGGGGGCAGCTTCACCCCTCCACTTT. Protein product: CASSYSRQGAASPLHF.

This chain connects TRBV4-1 to TRBJ2-2; a weak D match, TRBD1 (5 bases). In germline, CDR1 is MGHRA, CDR2 YSYEKL. Trimming cost V 4 bases and J 0 bases, with 12 bases left between them. This CDR3 is built from 16 residues. This CDR3 reads CASSPQGSTNTGELFF. DNA for the CDR3: TGCGCCAGCAGCCCCCAGGGCTCGACGAACACCGGGGAGCTGTTTTTT.

V and J are TRBV5-6 and TRBJ1-1; D is unresolved. Per germline, CDR1 SGHDT and CDR2 YYEEEE. The length of the CDR3 is 12 residues. V was trimmed by 0 bases and J by 7 bases, leaving 7 bases between them. CDR3 in amino acids: CASSLGVLEAFF. The CDR3 bases are TGTGCCAGCAGCTTGGGAGTGCTTGAAGCTTTCTTT.

The gene calls are TRBV5-1 and TRBJ2-3; 12 nucleotides agree with TRBD2. With V trimmed by 4 bases and J by 3 bases, 6 bases remained unmatched. The germline V gene encodes CDR1 SGHRS and CDR2 YFSETQ. This CDR3 is 16 amino acids long. CDR3 in DNA: TGCGCCAGCAGCCCACGGACTAGCGGGGTGACAGATACGCAGTATTTT. It yields the protein CASSPRTSGVTDTQYF. The complete variable domain, with remaining parts taken from reference TRBV5-1 and TRBJ2-3, reads KAGVTQTPRYLIKTRGQQVTLSCSPISGHRSVSWYQQTPGQGLQFLFEYFSETQRNKGNFPGRFSGRQFSNSRSEMNVSTLELGDSALYLCASSPRTSGVTDTQYFGPGTRLTVL.

The chain has TRBV13 and TRBJ2-7; 11 bases match TRBD2. The CDR3 length is 18 residues. CDR1 is PRHDT and CDR2 is FYEKMQ in the germline V gene (reference sequence). V was pared by 2 bases and J by 0 bases, with 9 bases of the junction left unmatched. Here the CDR3 reads CASSLMLAGGSFSYEQYF. The CDR3 DNA follows: TGTGCCAGCAGCTTAATGCTAGCGGGGGGTTCCTTCTCCTACGAGCAGTACTTC.

The V call is TRBV5-1, the J call TRBJ1-1; TRBD1 matches at 7 bases. The CDR3 sequence is 15 residues long. The germline gives CDR1 SGHRS, CDR2 YFSETQ. V gave up 1 base and J gave up 6 bases; unmatched junction bases: 9. The CDR3 nucleotides read TGCGCCAGCAGCTTGACGCCGGCAGGGGGGCCTGAAGCTTTCTTT. This encodes CASSLTPAGGPEAFF.

This clone was recorded a few times. The chain combines TRBV6-5 with TRBJ1-2, with D possibly matching TRBD1 (5 bases). The length of the CDR3 is 15 residues. CDR1 and CDR2 (germline): MNHEY, SVGAGI. The germline V and J ends were trimmed by 2 bases and 5 bases, with 15 bases remaining between them. The CDR3 nucleotides are TGTGCCAGCAGTTACAGGGACTTAAGAGGGTATGGCTACACCTTC. Its translation is CASSYRDLRGYGYTF.

The V and J genes are TRBV5-1 and TRBJ2-5, with 12 positions matching TRBD1. With V trimmed by 0 bases and J by 5 bases, 2 bases remained unmatched. CDR3 length: 15 amino acids. The germline V gene encodes CDR1 SGHRS and CDR2 YFSETQ. The CDR3 bases are TGCGCCAGCAGCTTGGGGGACAGGGGGCGGGAGACCCAGTACTTC. Its translation is CASSLGDRGRETQYF.

V gene TRBV5-1 combines with J gene TRBJ2-1; D possibly corresponds to TRBD2 (6 bases). Trimming stripped 2 bases from V and 7 bases from J, with 7 bases between. Germline CDR1 and CDR2: SGHRS and YFSETQ. This CDR3 comprises 12 residues. The CDR3 protein is CASSFGGNEQFF. The CDR3 DNA reads as TGCGCCAGCAGCTTTGGGGGGAATGAGCAGTTCTTC.

The rearrangement links TRBV5-6 to TRBJ2-2; D may be TRBD2 (6 bases). Germline V CDR1 and CDR2: SGHDT, YYEEEE. The CDR3 sequence is 13 residues long. Trimming left V 0 bases short and J 9 bases short, with 9 bases between. CDR3: CASSLVTSRELFF. The CDR3 DNA is TGTGCCAGCAGCTTGGTAACTAGCAGGGAGCTGTTTTTT.